This T cell receptor beta chain was found in a study of cytomegalovirus exposure and HLA in healthy donors (dated by TCRdb to about 2017). Turning to the overall study: An earlier analysis of several hundred of the donors reported about 300 Gb of sequence data and 117 million unique TCR beta sequences obtained from about 170 million T cells. An early release that covered some 640 HLA-typed donors contained approximately 300 gigabases of sequencing data and tens of millions of unique TCR sequences. Of the 300 to 450 genotyped donors, less than 85% were placed in the genetic ancestry cluster associated with self-reported Caucasian donors. The study aimed to test whether signatures of past pathogen exposure could be identified by cataloging public T cell receptors. Using immunosequencing, the study profiled T cell repertoires from 640 or so subjects and related those repertoires to cytomegalovirus serostatus. In addition to the first cohort of 666 subjects, a separate validation cohort of 120 different subjects was used. High-throughput TCR immunosequencing, statistical association of individual TCRs with disease status, and machine learning were combined to predict cytomegalovirus infection status. In a later analysis, previously published TCR beta repertoires from 600 to 850 donors were re-analyzed and high-resolution HLA genotyping was added so that TCR occurrence patterns could be studied. In the later analysis, no new phenotypic data were used to find candidate immune exposures; instead, reliance was placed on TCR beta sequences and their occurrence across donors. In an earlier analysis of 500 to 650 of the donors, high-throughput TCR beta sequencing was used to judge whether each TCR beta V gene segment behaved as functional or pseudogenic. Alongside the repertoire data, information on donor age, sex, ethnicity and CMV serostatus was compiled. A later genetic analysis took genome-wide SNP genotypes for about 55% of the 666 donors and used that subset as a discovery cohort. All discovery cohort repertoires had been generated using a single sequencing platform. HLA typing included class I and class II loci at four-digit resolution. The number of typed donors differed by locus: roughly 629-630 for A, B, C, DRB1 and DQB1; 522 for DQA1; around 610 for DPA1; and approximately 450 for DPB1. About five DR-DQ haplotypes were treated as single units for association and clustering because of strong linkage in the cohort. Across under 500 genotyped donors of the cohort, an average of about 250,000 unique TCR beta nucleotide sequences per donor were sequenced, and roughly 17% of those sequences were non-productive. General study outcomes and caveats: The study listed 150 to 200 TCR beta chains as associated with cytomegalovirus. Correlated functional status among segregating V segments might be attributable to linkage disequilibrium, but an unknown experimental factor could not be ruled out. Most TCR sequences were seen in very few donors, while some public TCRs were found in many individuals. Because the 87-base-pair reads could not distinguish some IMGT-functional V segments, including TRBV6-2 and TRBV6-3, those segments were excluded. The classifier was reported to diagnose cytomegalovirus status with high specificity and sensitivity in both the original cohort and the validation cohort. CMV serostatus was the only immune exposure information available for the cohort. A further reported finding was that TCR beta sequences accurately predicted the HLA-A and HLA-B alleles for most subjects in the first cohort. A later genetic analysis associated a missense DCLRE1C variant with V-gene and J-gene trimming of TCR beta chains, and an independent cohort replicated the association. Compared with the approximately 670-donor mean, donors in an Asian-associated ancestry cluster had fewer N-insertions in productive TCRs, according to a later genetic analysis. A later analysis associated some 17,000 TCR beta sequences with specific HLA alleles at a false discovery rate of 0.05. In vitro tests confirmed that a few of the cytomegalovirus-associated TCR beta chains recognize cytomegalovirus antigens. In a later analysis, HLA-associated TCR beta chains showed more clonal expansion and lower generation probabilities than non-associated chains that were equally common. In this cohort, only TCR beta chains were sequenced, and detectable features were limited by the absence of alpha or paired-chain data. When HLA alleles, especially DR and DQ, strongly co-occurred, attributing TCR associations to individual alleles was difficult. Sequencing depth was assumed to be roughly uniform across donors in the presence/absence analyses, though that assumption may not hold. According to the authors, the approach could potentially be generalized to other disease states and immunological phenotypes. An earlier analysis of approximately 500 of the donors showed that most TCR beta V segments appeared in productive rearrangements either about 90% or about 30% of the time, which broadly matched IMGT annotations. Several of the top co-occurrence clusters appeared to be linked to parvovirus B19, influenza, CMV and Epstein-Barr virus, according to a later analysis. A cluster of highly shared sequence variants was judged likely to represent a technical artifact of the sequencing pipeline. According to a later analysis, TCR association rates differed among HLA loci, with DRB1 alleles showing the most associated TCRs and HLA-C alleles showing the fewest. A later analysis found that most CMV-associated TCR beta chains appeared HLA-restricted, with HLA associations seemingly driven largely by CMV exposure. Because counts were too low, about 18 rarely observed V segments, including chromosome 9 orphons, were excluded from the earlier analysis of under 650 of the donors. Because some donors lacked HLA typing at each locus, the association tests relied only on the typed subset.

Trimming at the junction amounts to 4 bases on V and 5 bases on J, and the germline ends lie 13 bases apart. CDR1 and CDR2 were assigned from the germline V gene as SNHLY and FYNNEI. From the cysteine through the phenylalanine, the CDR3 covers 14 amino acids. The read is trimmed to its CDR3 DNA, 42 bases read in frame from base 1. The protocol used for the library was the immunoSEQ multiplex PCR assay. For the multiplex PCR, a mixture combining 60 forward primers for TCR Vbeta segments and 13 reverse primers for TCR Jbeta segments was used. The CDR3 region of rearranged TCR beta genes was amplified from genomic DNA by a multiplex PCR assay. The Illumina HiSeq System was used to sequence the amplified TCR beta libraries as 87-base-pair reads. In the paper's pipeline: A later analysis tallied 70 million to 100 million unique TCR beta chains across the 650 to 750 repertoires, and about 10 million of those chains were shared by two or more donors. To remove PCR and sequencing errors, raw reads were error-corrected and collapsed into unique sequences using a nearest-neighbor algorithm that merged closely related sequences. To assign V, D and J gene segments, CDR3 sequences were aligned to IMGT reference sequences. For a sequence to be retained, a match of at least six nucleotides was required to both a V gene segment and a J gene segment. Rearrangements were classified as productive when the CDR3 lacked stop codons and remained in frame with V and J, and all other rearrangements were classified as non-productive. CDR3 was defined according to IMGT convention as the region running from the second conserved V-encoded cysteine to the conserved J-encoded phenylalanine. The earlier analysis of a few hundred of the donors excluded any sequence lacking an unambiguous match to a single V gene segment. In an earlier analysis of about 590 of the donors, a V segment was called functional when productive rearrangements were above 56.7%, and segregating when the standard deviation between donors exceeded 5%. A statistical classification framework was developed to diagnose cytomegalovirus status using the catalog of TCR beta chain sequences. In a later analysis, TCR nucleotide sequences were compared against IMGT/GENE-DB human TR gene sequences so that V and J genes could be assigned. A later analysis assigned CDR3 sequences and most-parsimonious VDJ recombination scenarios with the TCRdist pipeline. In a later analysis, each TCR beta chain was defined by its CDR3 amino acid sequence together with its V-gene family, and reads lacking a unique V-gene family were excluded. As a way to deal with suspected cross-contamination and a sequencing artifact, a later analysis dropped approximately 590 nucleotide sequences that were highly shared and had low generation probability. In a later analysis, a clonal expansion index for each public chain was calculated from normalized within-repertoire ranks of inferred template counts. A later analysis computed generation probabilities with a VDJ recombination model fitted to out-of-frame rearrangements, and checked the results against IGoR. In a later analysis, hypergeometric tests were used to score TCR-TCR, TCR-HLA and TCR-CMV co-occurrence, with a repertoire-size bias correction applied to TCR pairs. A later analysis estimated false discovery rates by permuting HLA or CMV assignments 20 times. In a later analysis, co-occurring TCRs were grouped with DBSCAN, and TCRdist sequence similarity was added when clustering was performed within HLA-allele-positive subsets. Co-occurrence clustering excluded repertoires with fewer than 30,000 or more than 120,000 public chains, plus five with anomalous nucleotide sharing. Drawn from immuneACCESS, this table holds only the in-frame rearrangements with V and J called that TCRdb kept. Clones are partly lost; checked studies trace under half to an unresolved V gene and leave the rest unexplained. V and J calls and clone size come straight from that table; D and trimming were deduced from the DNA. Across this sample there are roughly 140,000 clones, with roughly 84% seen only once. The ten most abundant clones make up 2.5% of the sample.

For this clone: Its antigen is not yet known. Nothing much larger sits one base from this clone, and base qualities are not available.

The cohort was made up of roughly 670 healthy bone marrow donors. Cohort members were all nominally healthy when sampled, although unrecorded immune exposures were likely present. The donor was CMV seronegative and was included in the group of a few hundred seronegative cohort members. Each donor provided a peripheral blood sample, and peripheral blood mononuclear cells were used for TCR beta sequencing. The Qiagen DNeasy Blood Extraction Kit was used to extract genomic DNA from the blood cell samples. The source is a boy younger than 10 in good health and CMV-seronegative. The sequenced sample was PBMCs. The receptor chain draws on TRBV2 and TRBJ2-3; the D gene assignment is ambiguous. The DNA reads TGTGCCAGCAGTGCTCGGCTAGATAGAGATACGCAGTATTTT. Its protein is CASSARLDRDTQYF.